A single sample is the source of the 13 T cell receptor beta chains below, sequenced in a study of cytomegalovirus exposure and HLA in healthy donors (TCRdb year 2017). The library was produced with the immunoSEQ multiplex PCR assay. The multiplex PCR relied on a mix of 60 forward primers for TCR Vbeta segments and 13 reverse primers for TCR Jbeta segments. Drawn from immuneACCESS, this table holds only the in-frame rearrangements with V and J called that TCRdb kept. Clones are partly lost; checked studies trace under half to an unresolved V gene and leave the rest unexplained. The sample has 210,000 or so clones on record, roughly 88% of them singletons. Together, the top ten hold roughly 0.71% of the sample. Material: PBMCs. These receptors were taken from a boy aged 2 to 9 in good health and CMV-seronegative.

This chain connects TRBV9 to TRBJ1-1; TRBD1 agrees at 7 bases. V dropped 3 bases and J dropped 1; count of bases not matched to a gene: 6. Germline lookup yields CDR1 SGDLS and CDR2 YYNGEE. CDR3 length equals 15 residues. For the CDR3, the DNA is TGTGCCAGCAGCGGTCGACAGGGCCAGAACACTGAAGCTTTCTTT. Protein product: CASSGRQGQNTEAFF.

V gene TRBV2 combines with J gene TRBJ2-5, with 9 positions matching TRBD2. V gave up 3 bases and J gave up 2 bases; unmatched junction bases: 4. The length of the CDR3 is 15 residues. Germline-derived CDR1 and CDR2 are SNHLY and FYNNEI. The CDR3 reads CASSEWREGQETQYF. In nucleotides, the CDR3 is TGTGCCAGCAGTGAGTGGCGGGAGGGACAAGAGACCCAGTACTTC.

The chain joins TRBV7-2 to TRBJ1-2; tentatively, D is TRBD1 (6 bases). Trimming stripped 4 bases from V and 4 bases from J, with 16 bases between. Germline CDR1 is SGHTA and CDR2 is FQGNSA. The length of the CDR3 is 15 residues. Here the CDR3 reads CASSSTGWGPYGYTF. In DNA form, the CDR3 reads TGTGCCAGCAGCTCCACAGGGTGGGGGCCCTATGGCTACACCTTC.

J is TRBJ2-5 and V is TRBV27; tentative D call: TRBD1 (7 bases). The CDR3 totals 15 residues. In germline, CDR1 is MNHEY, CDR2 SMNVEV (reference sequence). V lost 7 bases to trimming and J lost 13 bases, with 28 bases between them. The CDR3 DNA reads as TGTGCCAGCAACAAAATGCGGGACAGCTACCAAAACCTGTACTTC. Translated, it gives CASNKMRDSYQNLYF.

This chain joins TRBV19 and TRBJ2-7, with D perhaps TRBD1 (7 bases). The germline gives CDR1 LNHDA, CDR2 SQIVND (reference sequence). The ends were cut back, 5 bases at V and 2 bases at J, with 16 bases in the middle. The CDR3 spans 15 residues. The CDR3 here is CASSVFGGTAYEQYF. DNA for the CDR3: TGTGCCAGTAGTGTTTTTGGCGGGACAGCCTACGAGCAGTACTTC. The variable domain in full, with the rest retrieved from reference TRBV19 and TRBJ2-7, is DGGITQSPKYLFRKEGQNVTLSCEQNLNHDAMYWYRQDPGQGLRLIYYSQIVNDFQKGDIAEGYSVSREKKESFPLTVTSAQKNPTAFYLCASSVFGGTAYEQYFGPGTRLTVT.

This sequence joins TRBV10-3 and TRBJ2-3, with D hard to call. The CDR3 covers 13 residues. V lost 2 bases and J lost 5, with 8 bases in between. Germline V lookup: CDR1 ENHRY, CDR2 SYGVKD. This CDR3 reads CAISERSLDTQYF. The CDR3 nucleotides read TGTGCCATCAGTGAGCGGTCCTTAGATACGCAGTATTTT.

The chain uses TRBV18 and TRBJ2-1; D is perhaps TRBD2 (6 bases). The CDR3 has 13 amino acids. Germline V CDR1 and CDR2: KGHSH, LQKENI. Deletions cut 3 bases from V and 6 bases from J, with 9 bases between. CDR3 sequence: CASSPTTSNEQFF. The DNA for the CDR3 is TGTGCCAGCTCACCCACGACTAGCAATGAGCAGTTCTTC.

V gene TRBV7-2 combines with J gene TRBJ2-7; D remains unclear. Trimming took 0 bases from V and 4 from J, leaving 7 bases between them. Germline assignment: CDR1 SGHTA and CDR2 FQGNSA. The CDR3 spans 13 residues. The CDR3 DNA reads TGTGCCAGCAGCTTAGCCAGGAAGTACGAGCAGTACTTC. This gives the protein CASSLARKYEQYF.

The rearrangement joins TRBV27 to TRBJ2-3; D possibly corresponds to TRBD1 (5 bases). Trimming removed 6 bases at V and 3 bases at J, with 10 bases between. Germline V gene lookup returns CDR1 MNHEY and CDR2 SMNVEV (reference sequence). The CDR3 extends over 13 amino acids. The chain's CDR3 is CASRTRETDTQYF. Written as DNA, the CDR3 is TGTGCCAGCAGGACCAGGGAAACAGATACGCAGTATTTT.

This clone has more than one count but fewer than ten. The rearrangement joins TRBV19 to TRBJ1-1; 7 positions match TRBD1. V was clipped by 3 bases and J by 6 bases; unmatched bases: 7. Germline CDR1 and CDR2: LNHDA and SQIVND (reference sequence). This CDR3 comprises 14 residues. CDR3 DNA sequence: TGTGCCAGTAGTATGGGTGCAGGGGGGTCTGAAGCTTTCTTT. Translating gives CASSMGAGGSEAFF.

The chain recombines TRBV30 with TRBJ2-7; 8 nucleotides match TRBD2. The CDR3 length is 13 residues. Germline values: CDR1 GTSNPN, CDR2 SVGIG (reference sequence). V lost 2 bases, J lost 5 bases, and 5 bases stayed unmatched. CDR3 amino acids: CAWSNGGRNEQYF. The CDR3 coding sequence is TGTGCCTGGAGTAATGGCGGGAGGAACGAGCAGTACTTC.

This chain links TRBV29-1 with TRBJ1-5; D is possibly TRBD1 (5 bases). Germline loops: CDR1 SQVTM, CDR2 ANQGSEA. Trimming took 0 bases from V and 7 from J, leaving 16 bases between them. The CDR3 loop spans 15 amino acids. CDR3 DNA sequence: TGCAGCGTTGAAGATAGCGGGGGACCAGGGCAGCCCCAGCATTTT. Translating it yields CSVEDSGGPGQPQHF.

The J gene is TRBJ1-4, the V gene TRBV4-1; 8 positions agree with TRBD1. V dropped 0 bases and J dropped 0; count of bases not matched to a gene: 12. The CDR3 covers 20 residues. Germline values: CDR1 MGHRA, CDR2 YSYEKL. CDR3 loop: CASSQDLPGQAFATNEKLFF. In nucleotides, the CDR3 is TGCGCCAGCAGCCAAGATCTTCCGGGACAGGCCTTTGCAACTAATGAAAAACTGTTTTTT.